The 6 T cell receptor beta chains reported below all come from one sample, sequenced in a study of CD8 T cells in Susac syndrome (dated by TCRdb to about 2019). The library came from the immunoSEQ multiplex PCR assay. RNA was extracted using the RNeasy kit, and roughly 0.5 to 1 microgram was reverse transcribed with random hexamers. Starting from the raw public reads, TCRdb applied fastp trimming at Q25, assembled clones with MiXCR and retained in-frame beta chains. Under each unique CDR3 protein, matching rows form one entry showing the most common genes and DNA. Recorded for this sample are around 190,000 distinct CDR3 sequences; approximately 95% of them occurred a single time. The ten largest clones capture approximately 0.1% of the sample. The sample taken for sequencing was CD4+ T cells from PBMCs. These receptors all come from a human donor in good health.

The chain uses TRBV29-1 and TRBJ2-7; no definite D call. The CDR3 sequence is 11 residues long. Germline CDR1 reads SQVTM; CDR2 reads ANQGSEA. V was clipped by 0 bases and J by 6 bases, with 6 bases between them. The CDR3 DNA sequence: TGCAGCGTTGAAGAGGGTGCCGAGCAGTACTTC. This encodes CSVEEGAEQYF.

The count of this clonotype is one. J is TRBJ2-7 and V is TRBV27; 7 bases align to TRBD2. V was clipped by 0 bases and J by 3 bases; unmatched bases: 17. The CDR3 length is 19 residues. CDR1 and CDR2 from the germline V gene are MNHEY and SMNVEV (reference sequence). CDR3 DNA: TGTGCCAGCAGTTTATCATCAGCGGGTGTCTTAGTAGCGGGCTACGAGCAGTACTTC. This encodes CASSLSSAGVLVAGYEQYF.

This clonotype has only one observation. The genes are TRBV6-1 and TRBJ2-7; maybe TRBD1 (5 bases). Germline loops: CDR1 MNHNS, CDR2 SASEGT. The CDR3 extends over 13 amino acids. V was clipped by 9 bases and J by 3 bases, with 15 bases between them. The CDR3 DNA follows: TGTGCCAGTAGGCGCAGGGCCAGCTACGAGCAGTACTTC. Protein product: CASRRRASYEQYF.

V gene TRBV9 combines with J gene TRBJ2-1; D unresolved. The length of the CDR3 is 14 residues. Trimming removed 4 bases at V and 5 bases at J, with 13 bases between. Germline CDR1 and CDR2: SGDLS and YYNGEE. Here the CDR3 reads CASSPRLPDNEQFF. The DNA of the CDR3 is TGTGCCAGCAGCCCCCGACTCCCAGACAATGAGCAGTTCTTC.

The genes are TRBV20-1 and TRBJ2-3; no definite D call. Germline V CDR1 and CDR2: DFQATT, SNEGSKA (reference sequence). Trimming removed 6 bases from V and 3 bases from J, with 19 bases in between. This CDR3 comprises 15 residues. The CDR3 coding sequence is TGCAGTGCCATTAGCCCGCAACGGACGACAGATACGCAGTATTTT. Amino acids: CSAISPQRTTDTQYF.

The chain is built from TRBV27 and TRBJ2-1; TRBD1 matches 9 bases. J was trimmed by 0 bases and V by 6 bases; bases with no gene match: 15. The germline V gene has CDR1 MNHEY and CDR2 SMNVEV (reference sequence). CDR3 length: 19 residues. CDR3 region: CASRPDRGFWESSYNEQFF. CDR3 in DNA: TGTGCCAGCAGACCAGACAGGGGGTTTTGGGAGAGCTCCTACAATGAGCAGTTCTTC.